These 21 T cell receptor beta chains share one sample of origin, sequenced in a study of T cell repertoires in aging, cancer and after chemotherapy. The template was genomic DNA from peripheral blood, not RNA. Multiplex touch-down PCR with TRB-A/B primers amplified rearranged V-D-J TRB sequences. TCRdb reanalysed the multiplex PCR reads using MiXCR and keeps one entry per CDR3 protein. The data contain 3,700 or so distinct CDR3 sequences, 28% of them singletons. The sample taken for sequencing was blood. These receptor sequences come from a human donor with a solid tumor.

In regard to this clonotype: It is likely a read error, because the conserved phenylalanine at the end of the CDR3 is missing. This chain joins TRBV6-2 or TRBV6-3 and TRBJ1-4; no firm D call. The CDR3 is made up of 17 amino acids. V was pared by 6 bases and J by 8 bases, with 25 bases between. Germline V lookup: CDR1 MNHEY, CDR2 SVGEGT. The CDR3 protein is CASRLTSAQKIAEKLFL. The DNA for the CDR3 is TGTGCCAGCAGGCTAACCAGCGCTCAGAAGATAGCCGAAAAACTGTTTCTT.

This clonotype rates as medium-sized. V gene TRBV7-2 combines with J gene TRBJ2-3; 7 nucleotides align to TRBD2. The CDR3 is 12 amino acids. In germline, CDR1 is SGHTA, CDR2 FQGNSA. After removal of 4 bases from V and 8 bases from J, the junction contained 3 bases not matched to a gene. In DNA, the CDR3 is TGTGCCAGCAGCTCCGGGGAGGGTACGCAGTATTTT. Amino acid sequence: CASSSGEGTQYF.

This clonotype ranks as medium-sized. The chain carries TRBV19 and TRBJ2-1, with 11 bases fitting TRBD2. The CDR3 has 15 residues. After removal of 5 bases from V and 4 bases from J, the junction contained 4 bases not matched to a gene. CDR1 is LNHDA and CDR2 is SQIVND in the germline V gene (reference sequence). CDR3 coding DNA: TGTGCCAGTAGTCCCTCTAGCGGGGGGTACAATGAGCAGTTCTTC. It translates to CASSPSSGGYNEQFF.

By frequency in the sample, this clonotype is medium-sized (0.01 to 0.1%). The rearrangement links TRBV19 to TRBJ1-6; no definite D call. Per germline, CDR1 LNHDA and CDR2 SQIVND (reference sequence). The CDR3 totals 16 residues. V was shortened by 6 bases and J by 3 bases, with 15 bases between the two germline ends. The CDR3 spells CASRSPASGYNSPLHF. For the CDR3, the DNA is TGTGCCAGTAGGTCCCCGGCTTCGGGCTATAATTCACCCCTCCACTTT. The full variable domain, its missing parts supplied by reference TRBV19 and TRBJ1-6, is DGGITQSPKYLFRKEGQNVTLSCEQNLNHDAMYWYRQDPGQGLRLIYYSQIVNDFQKGDIAEGYSVSREKKESFPLTVTSAQKNPTAFYLCASRSPASGYNSPLHFGNGTRLTVT.

This clonotype was detected only a few times. V and J are TRBV20-1 and TRBJ2-3, with TRBD2 identical over 11 bases. The germline V gene encodes CDR1 DFQATT and CDR2 SNEGSKA (reference sequence). After removal of 1 base from V and 5 bases from J, the junction contained 8 bases not matched to a gene. CDR3 size: 16 residues. The CDR3 loop is CSARGTIAGGLDTQYF. The CDR3 nucleotides are TGCAGTGCTAGAGGGACCATAGCGGGGGGGCTAGATACGCAGTATTTT.

This clonotype is medium-sized (0.01 to 0.1%). The gene calls are TRBV10-3 and TRBJ2-1; TRBD2 matches 8 bases. Germline V gene sequence: CDR1 ENHRY, CDR2 SYGVKD. The ends lost 3 bases at V and 4 bases at J; junction bases unmatched: 11. The CDR3 is 17 amino acids. In DNA, the CDR3 is TGTGCCATCAGTGACTCGGGAGGGTTGGCCCCATACAATGAGCAGTTCTTC. As protein: CAISDSGGLAPYNEQFF.

CDR3 in DNA: TGTGCCAGCAGCGTGACTAGGTTAAATGAGCAGTTCTTC. Its protein product is CASSVTRLNEQFF. The chain is built from TRBV7-2 and TRBJ2-1; the D gene is possibly TRBD2 (6 bases). The germline CDR1 and CDR2 sequences are SGHTA and FQGNSA. This CDR3 is 13 amino acids long. Trimming took 5 bases from V and 7 from J, leaving 12 bases between them.

This clonotype was seen a handful of times. The rearrangement uses TRBV6-2 or TRBV6-3 and TRBJ2-3; D is uncertain. V lost 8 bases and J 2 bases, leaving 8 bases between the germline ends. The CDR3 has 12 amino acids. Germline CDR1 reads MNHEY; CDR2 reads SVGEGT. The CDR3 region has the DNA TGTGCCAGCGCGAGTTTCACAGATACGCAGTATTTT. Translated: CASASFTDTQYF.

A few counts support this clonotype. V usage is TRBV10-3 and J usage is TRBJ2-7; weak D call: TRBD1 (6 bases). Germline values: CDR1 ENHRY, CDR2 SYGVKD. The CDR3 totals 15 residues. Trimming stripped 0 bases from V and 1 base from J, with 10 bases between. CDR3 region: CAISESTGRSYEQYF. CDR3 bases: TGTGCCATCAGTGAGTCCACAGGGCGATCCTACGAGCAGTACTTC.

The chain recombines TRBV27 with TRBJ1-2; D unclear. V was trimmed by 10 bases and J by 8 bases, leaving 23 bases between them. Germline V gene data show CDR1 as MNHEY and CDR2 as SMNVEV (reference sequence). The CDR3 sequence is 14 residues long. CDR3 protein: CATSGVGIHEGYTF. CDR3 DNA sequence: TGTGCCACCAGCGGGGTGGGGATCCATGAGGGCTACACCTTC.

By share of the sample, this clonotype is large. This chain uses TRBV19 with TRBJ2-1; 8 bases line up with TRBD1. The CDR3 is made up of 12 amino acids. Germline CDR1 LNHDA, CDR2 SQIVND (reference sequence). J gave up 6 bases and V 6 bases, and 1 base lay outside the gene matches. The CDR3 DNA reads TGTGCCAGTAGGGGACAGGCCAATGAGCAGTTCTTC. Its translation: CASRGQANEQFF.

The V and J genes are TRBV20-1 and TRBJ1-1; D call uncertain. Germline V lookup: CDR1 DFQATT, CDR2 SNEGSKA (reference sequence). The CDR3 spans 12 residues. Trimming shortened V by 6 bases and J by 0 bases, and 8 bases separated the two germline ends. CDR3 coding DNA: TGCAGTGCCCCGCCGATGAACACTGAAGCTTTCTTT. Its protein product is CSAPPMNTEAFF.

CDR3 bases: TGCGCCAGCAGCCAATCTCTGCTTTCCGGGGACTATGGCTACACCTTC. Residues: CASSQSLLSGDYGYTF. V is TRBV4-3 and J is TRBJ1-2; D is ambiguous. V was cut by 2 bases and J by 3 bases, with 16 bases left in between. Germline V lookup: CDR1 LGHNA, CDR2 YSLEER. This CDR3 region has 16 residues.

The V gene is TRBV6-1, the J gene TRBJ1-2; D is uncertain. From germline, CDR1 is MNHNS and CDR2 SASEGT. The CDR3 length is 15 residues. Deletions cut 2 bases from V and 2 bases from J, with 12 bases between. CDR3 in amino acids: CASSERAGTNYGYTF. The CDR3 DNA sequence: TGTGCCAGCAGTGAACGGGCGGGCACAAACTATGGCTACACCTTC.

This chain connects TRBV7-9 to TRBJ2-7; 12 positions agree with TRBD1. CDR3 size: 14 residues. Germline V gene data show CDR1 as SEHNR and CDR2 as FQNEAQ (reference sequence). Trimming at V came to 5 bases and at J to 5 bases, leaving 4 bases not matched to a gene. CDR3: CASSPGTGGDEQYF. CDR3 nucleotides: TGTGCCAGCAGCCCCGGGACAGGGGGCGACGAGCAGTACTTC.

This clonotype is judged medium-sized. The CDR3 loop reads CASSYTQTELNYGYTF. The CDR3 nucleotides read TGTGCCAGCAGTTACACTCAGACAGAATTGAACTATGGCTACACCTTC. The V and J genes are TRBV6-5 and TRBJ1-2, with D tentatively TRBD1 (5 bases). This CDR3 has 16 residues. Germline lookup yields CDR1 MNHEY and CDR2 SVGAGI. Between the trimmed V and J ends, which lost 2 bases and 2 bases, there was a span of 15 bases.

In its sample, this clonotype was seen a few times. This chain connects TRBV6-5 to TRBJ1-3; D may be TRBD1 (5 bases). The V end was cut by 5 bases, the J end by 4 bases, with 18 bases between. Germline V gene sequence: CDR1 MNHEY, CDR2 SVGAGI. The CDR3 contains 16 residues. CDR3 protein: CASSGTVPRRGNTIYF. DNA for the CDR3: TGTGCCAGCAGTGGGACCGTCCCGCGAAGGGGAAACACCATATATTTT.

The rearrangement links TRBV7-9 to TRBJ2-1, with TRBD2 matching over 9 bases. The CDR3 spans 13 residues. Germline V lookup: CDR1 SEHNR, CDR2 FQNEAQ (reference sequence). After removal of 10 bases from V and 2 bases from J, the junction contained 3 bases not matched to a gene. Here the CDR3 reads CATRLAAYNEQFF. Written as DNA, the CDR3 is TGTGCCACTCGACTAGCGGCCTACAATGAGCAGTTCTTC.

This clonotype is judged medium-sized. The chain carries TRBV6-5 and TRBJ1-6; D remains ambiguous. The CDR3 runs to 15 residues. Between the trimmed V and J ends, which lost 0 bases and 7 bases, there was a span of 10 bases. Germline V gives CDR1 MNHEY, CDR2 SVGAGI. The CDR3 is CASSYSGRRNSPLHF. In DNA form, the CDR3 reads TGTGCCAGCAGTTACTCGGGCCGACGCAATTCACCCCTCCACTTT.

The rearrangement joins TRBV5-1 to TRBJ2-3; D is unclear. Looked up from germline, CDR1 is SGHRS and CDR2 is YFSETQ. This CDR3 has 14 amino acids. V was shortened by 0 bases and J by 6 bases, with 11 bases between the two germline ends. For the CDR3, the DNA is TGCGCCAGCAGCTTGGATGCGTTAAGGGATACGCAGTATTTT. Its translation: CASSLDALRDTQYF.

V is TRBV5-6 and J is TRBJ2-7, with TRBD2 matching over 9 bases. V trimming: 4 bases; J trimming: 3 bases; junction bases outside the gene matches: 2. Germline CDR1 SGHDT, CDR2 YYEEEE. The CDR3 contains 13 residues. The CDR3 DNA reads TGTGCCAGCAGCGCGGGGGGGGGCTACGAGCAGTACTTC. Translating it yields CASSAGGGYEQYF.